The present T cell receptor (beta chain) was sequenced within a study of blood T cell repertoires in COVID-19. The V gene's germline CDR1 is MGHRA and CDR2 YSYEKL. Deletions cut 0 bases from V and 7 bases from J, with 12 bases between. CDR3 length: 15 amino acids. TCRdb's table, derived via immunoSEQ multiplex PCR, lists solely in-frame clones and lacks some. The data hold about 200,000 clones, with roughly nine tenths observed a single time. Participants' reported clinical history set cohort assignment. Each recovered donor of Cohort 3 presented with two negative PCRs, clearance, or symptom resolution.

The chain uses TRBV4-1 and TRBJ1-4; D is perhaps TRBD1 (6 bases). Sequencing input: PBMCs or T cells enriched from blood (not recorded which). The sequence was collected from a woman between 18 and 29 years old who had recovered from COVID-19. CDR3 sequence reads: CASSQEGQTSEKLFF. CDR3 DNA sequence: TGCGCCAGCAGCCAAGAGGGACAAACCTCTGAAAAACTGTTTTTT.